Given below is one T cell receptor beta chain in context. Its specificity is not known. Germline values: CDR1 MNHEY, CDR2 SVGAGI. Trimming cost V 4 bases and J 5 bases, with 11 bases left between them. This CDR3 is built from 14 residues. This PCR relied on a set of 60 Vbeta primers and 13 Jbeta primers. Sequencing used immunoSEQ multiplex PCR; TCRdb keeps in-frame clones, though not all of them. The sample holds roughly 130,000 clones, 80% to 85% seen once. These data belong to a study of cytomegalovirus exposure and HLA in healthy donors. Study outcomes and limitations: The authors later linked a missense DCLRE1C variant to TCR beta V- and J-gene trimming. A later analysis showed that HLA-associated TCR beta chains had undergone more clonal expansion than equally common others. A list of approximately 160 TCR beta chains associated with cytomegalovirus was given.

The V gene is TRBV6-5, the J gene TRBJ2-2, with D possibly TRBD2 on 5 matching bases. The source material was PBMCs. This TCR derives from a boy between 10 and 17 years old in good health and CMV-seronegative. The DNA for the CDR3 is TGTGCCAGCAGTTGGGCGGAGGTAACCGGGGAGCTGTTTTTT. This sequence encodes CASSWAEVTGELFF.